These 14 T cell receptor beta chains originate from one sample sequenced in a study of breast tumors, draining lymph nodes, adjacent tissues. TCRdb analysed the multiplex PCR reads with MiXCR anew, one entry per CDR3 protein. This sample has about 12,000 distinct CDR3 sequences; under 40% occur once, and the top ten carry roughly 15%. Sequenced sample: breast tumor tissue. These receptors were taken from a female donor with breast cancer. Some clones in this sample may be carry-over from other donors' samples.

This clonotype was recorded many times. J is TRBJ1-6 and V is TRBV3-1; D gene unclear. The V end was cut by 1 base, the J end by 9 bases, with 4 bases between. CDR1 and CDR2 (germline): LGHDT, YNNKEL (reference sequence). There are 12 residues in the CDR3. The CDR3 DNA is TGTGCCAGCAGCCAAGTACGTTCACCCCTCCACTTT. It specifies CASSQVRSPLHF.

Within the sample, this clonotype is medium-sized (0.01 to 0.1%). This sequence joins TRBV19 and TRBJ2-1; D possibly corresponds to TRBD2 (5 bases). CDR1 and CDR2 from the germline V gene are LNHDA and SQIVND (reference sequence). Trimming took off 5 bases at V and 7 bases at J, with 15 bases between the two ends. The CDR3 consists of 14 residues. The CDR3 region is CASSYSSGGNEQFF. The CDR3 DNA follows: TGTGCCAGTAGTTATTCTTCCGGCGGGAATGAGCAGTTCTTC.

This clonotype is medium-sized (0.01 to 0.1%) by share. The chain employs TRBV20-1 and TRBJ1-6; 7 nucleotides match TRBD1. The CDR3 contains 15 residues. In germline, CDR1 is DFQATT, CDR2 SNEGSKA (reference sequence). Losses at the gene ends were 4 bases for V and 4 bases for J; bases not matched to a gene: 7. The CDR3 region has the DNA TGCAGTGCTAAGGGGGCGAACGGATATAATTCACCCCTCCACTTT. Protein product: CSAKGANGYNSPLHF.

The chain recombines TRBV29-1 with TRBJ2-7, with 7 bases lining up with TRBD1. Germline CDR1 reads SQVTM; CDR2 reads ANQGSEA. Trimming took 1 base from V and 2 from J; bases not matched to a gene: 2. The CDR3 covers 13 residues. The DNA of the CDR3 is TGCAGCGTTGAAGGACAGGGCGCCTACGAGCAGTACTTC. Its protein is CSVEGQGAYEQYF.

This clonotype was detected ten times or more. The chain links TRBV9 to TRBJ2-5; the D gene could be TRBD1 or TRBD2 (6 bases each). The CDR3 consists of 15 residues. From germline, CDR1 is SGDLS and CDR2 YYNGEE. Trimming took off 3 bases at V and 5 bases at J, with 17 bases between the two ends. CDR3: CASSAGRGAGETQYF. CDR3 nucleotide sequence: TGTGCCAGCAGCGCGGGTAGGGGGGCCGGGGAGACCCAGTACTTC.

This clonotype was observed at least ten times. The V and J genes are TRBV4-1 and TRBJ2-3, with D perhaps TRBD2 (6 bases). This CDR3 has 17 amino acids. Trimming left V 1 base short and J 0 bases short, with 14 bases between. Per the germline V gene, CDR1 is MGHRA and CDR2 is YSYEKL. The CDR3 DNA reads TGCGCCAGCAGCCAAGGATTTGCGGGAAGAAGCACAGATACGCAGTATTTT. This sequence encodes CASSQGFAGRSTDTQYF.

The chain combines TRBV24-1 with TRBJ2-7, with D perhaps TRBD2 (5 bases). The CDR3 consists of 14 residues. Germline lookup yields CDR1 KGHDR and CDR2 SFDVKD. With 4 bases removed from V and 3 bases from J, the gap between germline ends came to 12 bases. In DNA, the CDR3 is TGTGCCACCAGTGACCCCCTCGAGGGCTACGAGCAGTACTTC. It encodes CATSDPLEGYEQYF.

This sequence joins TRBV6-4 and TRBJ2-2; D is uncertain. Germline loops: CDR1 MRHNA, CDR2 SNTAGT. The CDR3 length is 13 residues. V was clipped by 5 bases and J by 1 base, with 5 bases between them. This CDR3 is CASSRENTGELFF. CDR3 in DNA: TGTGCCAGCAGTAGGGAGAACACCGGGGAGCTGTTTTTT.

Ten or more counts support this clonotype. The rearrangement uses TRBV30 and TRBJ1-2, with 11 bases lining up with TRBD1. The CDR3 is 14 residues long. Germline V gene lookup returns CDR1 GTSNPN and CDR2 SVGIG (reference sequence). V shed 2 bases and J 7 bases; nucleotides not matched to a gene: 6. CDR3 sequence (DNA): TGTGCCTGGAGTCCGACCGGGACAGGGGGTGGCTACACCTTC. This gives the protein CAWSPTGTGGGYTF.

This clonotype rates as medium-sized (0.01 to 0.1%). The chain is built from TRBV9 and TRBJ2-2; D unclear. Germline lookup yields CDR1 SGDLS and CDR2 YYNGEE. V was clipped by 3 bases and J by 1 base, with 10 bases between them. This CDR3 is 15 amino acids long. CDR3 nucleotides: TGTGCCAGCAGCGGTGGCGTGGGGAACACCGGGGAGCTGTTTTTT. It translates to CASSGGVGNTGELFF. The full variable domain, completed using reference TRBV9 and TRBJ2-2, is DSGVTQTPKHLITATGQRVTLRCSPRSGDLSVYWYQQSLDQGLQFLIQYYNGEERAKGNILERFSAQQFPDLHSELNLSSLELGDSALYFCASSGGVGNTGELFFGEGSRLTVL.

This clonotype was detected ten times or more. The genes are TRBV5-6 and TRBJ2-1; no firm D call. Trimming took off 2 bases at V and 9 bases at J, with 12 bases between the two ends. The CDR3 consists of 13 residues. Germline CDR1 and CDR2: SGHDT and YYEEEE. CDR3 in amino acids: CASSLERVGEQFF. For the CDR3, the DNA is TGTGCCAGCAGCTTAGAACGTGTTGGTGAGCAGTTCTTC.

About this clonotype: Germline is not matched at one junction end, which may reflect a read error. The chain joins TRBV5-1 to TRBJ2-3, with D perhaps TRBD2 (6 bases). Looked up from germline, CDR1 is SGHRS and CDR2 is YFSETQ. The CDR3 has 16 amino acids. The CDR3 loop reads CVSSQVGRGVTDTQYF. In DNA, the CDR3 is TGCGTCAGCAGCCAGGTTGGCCGCGGGGTCACAGATACGCAGTATTTT.

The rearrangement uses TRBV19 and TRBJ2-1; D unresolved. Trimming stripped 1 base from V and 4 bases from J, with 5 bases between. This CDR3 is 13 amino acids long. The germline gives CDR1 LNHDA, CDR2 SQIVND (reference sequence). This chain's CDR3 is CASSIGGYNEQFF. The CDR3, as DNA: TGTGCCAGTAGTATAGGAGGTTACAATGAGCAGTTCTTC.

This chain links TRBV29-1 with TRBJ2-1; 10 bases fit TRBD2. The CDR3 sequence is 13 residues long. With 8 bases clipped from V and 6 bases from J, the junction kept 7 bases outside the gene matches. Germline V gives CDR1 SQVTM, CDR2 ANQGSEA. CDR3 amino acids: CSSGASGSNEQFF. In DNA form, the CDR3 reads TGCAGCTCTGGGGCTAGCGGGAGCAATGAGCAGTTCTTC.